This T cell receptor (beta chain) came from a study of neoadjuvant nivolumab and ipilimumab in lung cancer. Trimming took 0 bases from V and 5 from J, leaving 2 bases between them. This CDR3 has 10 residues. CDR1 and CDR2 (germline): SQVTM, ANQGSEA. Measured with immunoSEQ multiplex PCR; TCRdb has only the in-frame clones, and not every one. There are fewer than 30,000 clones in the sample; 82% occur only once, and approximately 8.4% lies in the top ten. The V call is TRBV29-1, the J call TRBJ2-7; D unclear. The starting material was tumor tissue, obtained after neoadjuvant nivolumab, alone or with ipilimumab, at or shortly before surgery. This clonotype originated in an adult with non-small cell lung cancer. The CDR3: CSVEENEQYF. The CDR3 nucleotides are TGCAGCGTTGAAGAAAACGAGCAGTACTTC.